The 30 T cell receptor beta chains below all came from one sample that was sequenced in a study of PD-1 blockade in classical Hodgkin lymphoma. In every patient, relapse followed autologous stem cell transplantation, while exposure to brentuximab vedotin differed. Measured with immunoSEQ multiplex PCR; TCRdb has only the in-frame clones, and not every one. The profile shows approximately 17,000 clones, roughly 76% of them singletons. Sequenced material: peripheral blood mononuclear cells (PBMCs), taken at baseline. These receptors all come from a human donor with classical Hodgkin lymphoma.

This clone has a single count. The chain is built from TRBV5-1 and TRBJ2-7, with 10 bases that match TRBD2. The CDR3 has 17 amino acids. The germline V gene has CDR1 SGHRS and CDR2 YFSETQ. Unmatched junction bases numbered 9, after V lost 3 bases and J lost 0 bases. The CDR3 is CASSSLAGGTTSYEQYF. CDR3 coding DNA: TGCGCCAGCAGCTCCTTAGCGGGGGGCACGACCTCCTACGAGCAGTACTTC.

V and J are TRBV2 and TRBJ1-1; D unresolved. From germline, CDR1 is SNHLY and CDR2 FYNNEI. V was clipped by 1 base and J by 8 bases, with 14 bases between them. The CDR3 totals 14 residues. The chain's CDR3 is CASSEVWTAEEAFF. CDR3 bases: TGTGCCAGCAGTGAAGTGTGGACGGCGGAAGAAGCTTTCTTT.

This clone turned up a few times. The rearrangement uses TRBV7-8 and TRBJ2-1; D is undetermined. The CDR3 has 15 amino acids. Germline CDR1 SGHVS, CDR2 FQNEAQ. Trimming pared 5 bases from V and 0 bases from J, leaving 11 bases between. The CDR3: CASSPRQNSYNEQFF. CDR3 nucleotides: TGTGCCAGCAGCCCCCGACAAAACTCCTACAATGAGCAGTTCTTC. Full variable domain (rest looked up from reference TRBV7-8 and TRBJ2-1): GAGVSQSPRYKVAKRGQDVALRCDPISGHVSLFWYQQALGQGPEFLTYFQNEAQLDKSGLPSDRFFAERPEGSVSTLKIQRTQQEDSAVYLCASSPRQNSYNEQFFGPGTRLTVL.

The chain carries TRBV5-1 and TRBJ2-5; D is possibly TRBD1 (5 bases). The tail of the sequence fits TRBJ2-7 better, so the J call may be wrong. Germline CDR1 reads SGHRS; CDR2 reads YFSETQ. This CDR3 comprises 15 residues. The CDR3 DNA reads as TGCGCCAGCAGCTTGCCTGCCTCTCAAGGGGACGAGCAGTACTTC. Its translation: CASSLPASQGDEQYF.

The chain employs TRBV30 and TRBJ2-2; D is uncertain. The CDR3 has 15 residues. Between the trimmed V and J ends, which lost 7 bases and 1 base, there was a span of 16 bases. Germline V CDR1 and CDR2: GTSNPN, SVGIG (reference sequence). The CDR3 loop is CASPRADRNTGELFF. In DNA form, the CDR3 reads TGTGCCTCCCCCCGGGCGGATAGGAACACCGGGGAGCTGTTTTTT.

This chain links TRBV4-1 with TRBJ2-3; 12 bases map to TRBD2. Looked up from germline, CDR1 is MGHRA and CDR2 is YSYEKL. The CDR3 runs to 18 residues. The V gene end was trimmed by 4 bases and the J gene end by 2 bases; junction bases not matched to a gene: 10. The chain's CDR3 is CASSPGPTSGGYTDTQYF. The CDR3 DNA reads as TGCGCCAGCAGCCCCGGCCCCACTAGCGGGGGGTACACAGATACGCAGTATTTT.

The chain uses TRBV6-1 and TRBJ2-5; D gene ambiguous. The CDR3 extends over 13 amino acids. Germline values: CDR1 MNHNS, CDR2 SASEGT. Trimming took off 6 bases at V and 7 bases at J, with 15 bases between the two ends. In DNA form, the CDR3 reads TGTGCCAGCAGCCCGGACCAGCTAGGGACCCAGTACTTC. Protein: CASSPDQLGTQYF.

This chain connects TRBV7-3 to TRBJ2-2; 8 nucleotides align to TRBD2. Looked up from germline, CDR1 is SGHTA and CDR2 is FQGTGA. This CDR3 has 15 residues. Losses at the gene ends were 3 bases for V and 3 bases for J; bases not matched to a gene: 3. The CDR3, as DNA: TGTGCCAGCAGCTTGACTAGCGCGTACACCGGGGAGCTGTTTTTT. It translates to CASSLTSAYTGELFF. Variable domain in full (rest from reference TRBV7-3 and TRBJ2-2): GAGVSQTPSNKVTEKGKYVELRCDPISGHTALYWYRQSLGQGPEFLIYFQGTGAADDSGLPNDRFFAVRPEGSVSTLKIQRTERGDSAVYLCASSLTSAYTGELFFGEGSRLTVL.

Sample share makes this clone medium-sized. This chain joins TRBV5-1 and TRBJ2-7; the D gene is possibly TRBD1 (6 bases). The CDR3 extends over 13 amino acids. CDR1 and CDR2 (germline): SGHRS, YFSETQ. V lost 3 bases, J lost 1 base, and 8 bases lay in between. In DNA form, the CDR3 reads TGCGCCAGCAGCTGGGACAAATCCTACGAGCAGTACTTC. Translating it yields CASSWDKSYEQYF. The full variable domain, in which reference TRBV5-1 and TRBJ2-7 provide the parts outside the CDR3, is KAGVTQTPRYLIKTRGQQVTLSCSPISGHRSVSWYQQTPGQGLQFLFEYFSETQRNKGNFPGRFSGRQFSNSRSEMNVSTLELGDSALYLCASSWDKSYEQYFGPGTRLTVT.

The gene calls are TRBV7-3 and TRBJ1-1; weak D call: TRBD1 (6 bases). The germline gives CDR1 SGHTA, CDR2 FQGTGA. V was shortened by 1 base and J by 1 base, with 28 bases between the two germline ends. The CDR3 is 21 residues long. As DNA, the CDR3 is TGTGCCAGCAGCTTAATTCGCAGGGGTGTGGGGATCACCTTCGGGAACACTGAAGCTTTCTTT. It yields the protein CASSLIRRGVGITFGNTEAFF.

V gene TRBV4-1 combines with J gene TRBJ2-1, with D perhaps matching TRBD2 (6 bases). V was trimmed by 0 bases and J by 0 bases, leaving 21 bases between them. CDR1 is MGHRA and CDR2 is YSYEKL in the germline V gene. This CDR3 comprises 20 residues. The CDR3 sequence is CASSQDFYSGGRSSYNEQFF. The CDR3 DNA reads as TGCGCCAGCAGCCAAGATTTCTACTCCGGGGGACGAAGCTCCTACAATGAGCAGTTCTTC.

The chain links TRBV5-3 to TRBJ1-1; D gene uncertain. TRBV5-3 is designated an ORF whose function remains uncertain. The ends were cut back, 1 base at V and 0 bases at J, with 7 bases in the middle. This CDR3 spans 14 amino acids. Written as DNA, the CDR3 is TGTGCCAGAAGCTTGAAGGACCTGAACACTGAAGCTTTCTTT. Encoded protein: CARSLKDLNTEAFF.

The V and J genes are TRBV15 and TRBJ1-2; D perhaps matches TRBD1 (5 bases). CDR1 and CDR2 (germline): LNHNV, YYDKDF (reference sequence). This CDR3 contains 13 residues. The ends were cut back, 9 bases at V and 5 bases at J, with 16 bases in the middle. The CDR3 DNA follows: TGTGCCACGGCCGTTAAGCAGGGTTATGGCTACACCTTC. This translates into CATAVKQGYGYTF.

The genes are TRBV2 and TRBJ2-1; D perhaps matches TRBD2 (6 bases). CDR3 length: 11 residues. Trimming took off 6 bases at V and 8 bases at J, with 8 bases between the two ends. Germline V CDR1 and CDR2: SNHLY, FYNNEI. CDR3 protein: CASSGSYEQFF. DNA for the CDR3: TGTGCCAGCAGCGGGAGCTATGAGCAGTTCTTC.

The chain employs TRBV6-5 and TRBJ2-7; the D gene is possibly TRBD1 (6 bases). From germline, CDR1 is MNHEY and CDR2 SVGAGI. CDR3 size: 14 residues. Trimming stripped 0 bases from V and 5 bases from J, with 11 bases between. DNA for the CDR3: TGTGCCAGCAGTTACTCCTACAGGGTTAACGAGCAGTACTTC. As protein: CASSYSYRVNEQYF.

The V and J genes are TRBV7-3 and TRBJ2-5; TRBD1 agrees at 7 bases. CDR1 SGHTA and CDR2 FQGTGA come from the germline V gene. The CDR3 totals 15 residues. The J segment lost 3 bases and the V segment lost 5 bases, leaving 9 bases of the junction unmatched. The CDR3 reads CASSRVTGPEETQYF. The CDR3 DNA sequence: TGTGCCAGCAGCAGAGTGACAGGGCCCGAAGAGACCCAGTACTTC.

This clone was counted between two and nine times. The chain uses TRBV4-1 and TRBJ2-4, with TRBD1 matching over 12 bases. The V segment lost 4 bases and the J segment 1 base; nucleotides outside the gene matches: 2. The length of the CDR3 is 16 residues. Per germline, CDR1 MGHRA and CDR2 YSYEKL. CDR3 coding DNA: TGCGCCAGCAGCCGGGACAGGGGGCCGGCCAAAAACATTCAGTACTTC. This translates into CASSRDRGPAKNIQYF.

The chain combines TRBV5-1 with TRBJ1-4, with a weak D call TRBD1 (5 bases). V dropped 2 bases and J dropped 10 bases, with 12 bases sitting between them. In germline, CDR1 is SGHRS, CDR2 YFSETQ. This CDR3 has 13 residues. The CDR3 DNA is TGCGCCAGCAGCTTTGGAGGGGAGGGAAAACTGTTTTTT. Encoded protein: CASSFGGEGKLFF.

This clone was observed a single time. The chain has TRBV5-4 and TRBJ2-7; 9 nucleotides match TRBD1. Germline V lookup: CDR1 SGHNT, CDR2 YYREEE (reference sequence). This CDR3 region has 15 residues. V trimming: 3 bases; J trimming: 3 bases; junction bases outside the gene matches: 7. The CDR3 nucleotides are TGTGCCAGCAGCTCACCGGGACAGGGACTCTACGAGCAGTACTTC. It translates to CASSSPGQGLYEQYF.

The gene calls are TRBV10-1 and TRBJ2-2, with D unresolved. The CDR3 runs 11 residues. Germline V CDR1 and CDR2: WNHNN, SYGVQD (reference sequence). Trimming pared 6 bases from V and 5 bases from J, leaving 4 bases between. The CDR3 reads CASRFTGELFF. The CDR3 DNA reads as TGCGCCAGCAGGTTTACCGGGGAGCTGTTTTTT.

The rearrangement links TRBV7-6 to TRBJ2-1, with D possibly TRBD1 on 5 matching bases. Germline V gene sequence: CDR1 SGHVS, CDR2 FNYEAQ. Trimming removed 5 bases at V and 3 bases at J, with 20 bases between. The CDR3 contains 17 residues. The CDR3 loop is CASSRYTGQNFYNEQFF. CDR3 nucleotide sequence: TGTGCCAGCAGCCGCTACACAGGACAAAATTTCTACAATGAGCAGTTCTTC.

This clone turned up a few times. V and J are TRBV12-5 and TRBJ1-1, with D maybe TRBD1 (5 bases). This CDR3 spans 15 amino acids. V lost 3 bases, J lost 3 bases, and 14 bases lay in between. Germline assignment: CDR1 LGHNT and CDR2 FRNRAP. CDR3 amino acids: CASGFPFSGYTEAFF. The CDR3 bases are TGTGCTAGTGGTTTCCCTTTCTCAGGGTACACTGAAGCTTTCTTT.

CDR3 bases: TGCGCCAGCACCGAAACGACAGGGGGCGATGGCTACACCTTC. It translates to CASTETTGGDGYTF. V usage is TRBV5-1 and J usage is TRBJ1-2, with TRBD1 matching over 10 bases. The junction had 8 bases not matched to a gene; V was cut back by 6 bases and J by 6 bases. The CDR3 covers 14 residues. The V gene's germline CDR1 is SGHRS and CDR2 YFSETQ.

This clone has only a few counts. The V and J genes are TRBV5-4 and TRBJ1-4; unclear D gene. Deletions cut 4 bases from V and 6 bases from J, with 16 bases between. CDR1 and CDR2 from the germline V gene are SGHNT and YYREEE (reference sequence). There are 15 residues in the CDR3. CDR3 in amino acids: CASSQNRGIDEKLFF. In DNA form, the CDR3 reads TGTGCCAGCAGCCAGAACAGAGGGATAGATGAAAAACTGTTTTTT.

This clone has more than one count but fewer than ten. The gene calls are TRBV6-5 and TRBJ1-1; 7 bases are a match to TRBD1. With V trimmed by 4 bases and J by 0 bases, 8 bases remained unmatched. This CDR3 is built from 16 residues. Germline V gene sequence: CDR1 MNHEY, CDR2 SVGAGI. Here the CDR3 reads CASSSGQAIMNTEAFF. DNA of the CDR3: TGTGCCAGCAGTTCCGGACAGGCTATTATGAACACTGAAGCTTTCTTT.

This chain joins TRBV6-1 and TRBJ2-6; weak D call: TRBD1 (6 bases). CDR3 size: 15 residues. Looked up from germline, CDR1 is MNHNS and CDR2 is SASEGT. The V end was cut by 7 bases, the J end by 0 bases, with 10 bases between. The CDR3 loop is CASTGQNSGANVLTF. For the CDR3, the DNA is TGTGCCAGCACCGGACAGAACTCTGGGGCCAACGTCCTGACTTTC.

The CDR3 reads CSVMEGANTEAFF. The CDR3 DNA reads as TGCAGCGTCATGGAGGGGGCTAACACTGAAGCTTTCTTT. This chain connects TRBV29-1 to TRBJ1-1, with 7 bases lining up with TRBD1. Trimming took 6 bases from V and 2 from J; bases not matched to a gene: 6. Germline CDR1 SQVTM, CDR2 ANQGSEA. This CDR3 is 13 amino acids long. Looking up the rest from reference TRBV29-1 and TRBJ1-1 gives the full variable domain: SAVISQKPSRDICQRGTSLTIQCQVDSQVTMMFWYRQQPGQSLTLIATANQGSEATYESGFVIDKFPISRPNLTFSTLTVSNMSPEDSSIYLCSVMEGANTEAFFGQGTRLTVV.

The DNA of the CDR3 is TGTGCAAGTCTCATACCTTACAGACAGGTTAATCAGCCCCAGCATTTT. Protein product: CASLIPYRQVNQPQHF. The chain joins TRBV12-2 to TRBJ1-5; the listed D gene, TRBD1, was not tested against the DNA. TRBV12-2 is assigned pseudogene status. The CDR3 runs to 16 residues.

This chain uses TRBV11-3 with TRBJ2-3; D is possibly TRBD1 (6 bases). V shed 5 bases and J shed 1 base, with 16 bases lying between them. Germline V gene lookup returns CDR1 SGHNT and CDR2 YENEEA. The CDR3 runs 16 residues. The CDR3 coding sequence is TGTGCCAGCAGCGCCGAACAGGGATTTGGCACAGATACGCAGTATTTT. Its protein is CASSAEQGFGTDTQYF.

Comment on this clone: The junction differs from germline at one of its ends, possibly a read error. The CDR3 coding sequence is TGTGCTAGCAGCTTAGATCCGGGAGGGGCAGGGAAGACCCAGTACTTC. This encodes CASSLDPGGAGKTQYF. The genes are TRBV7-7 and TRBJ2-5; 8 bases align to TRBD2. The CDR3 extends over 16 amino acids. From germline, CDR1 is SSHAT and CDR2 FNYEAQ (reference sequence).